This TCR beta chain was sequenced for a study of blood T cells in healthy people across ages. Notes on the study in general: More naive CD4+ cells and higher diversity were found in long-lived than in aged donors.

Donors gave ten milliliters of peripheral blood apiece. A remark on this clonotype: Antigen: not known.

A sample-barcoded 5' primer and a J-beta primer mix were used in a second PCR of roughly 7 to 12 cycles. Tags on each cDNA molecule came from a template-switch adaptor with 12 random nucleotides. MiXCR was run by TCRdb on the 5' RACE reads, yielding one entry per CDR3 protein. This sample has approximately 820,000 distinct CDR3 sequences, with roughly 44% found just once. The sequence derives from a man between 60 and 70 years old in good health. Sequenced sample: blood.

CDR3 coding DNA: TGTGCCAGCAGCGTAGCTCAGGGTATTGGTGAAAAACTGTTTTTT. It codes for CASSVAQGIGEKLFF. The gene calls are TRBV9 and TRBJ1-4, with a weak D call TRBD1 (5 bases). Germline V gene lookup returns CDR1 SGDLS and CDR2 YYNGEE. Trimming took off 0 bases at V and 7 bases at J, with 13 bases between the two ends. The CDR3 sequence is 15 residues long. The whole variable domain, filled in from reference TRBV9 and TRBJ1-4, reads DSGVTQTPKHLITATGQRVTLRCSPRSGDLSVYWYQQSLDQGLQFLIQYYNGEERAKGNILERFSAQQFPDLHSELNLSSLELGDSALYFCASSVAQGIGEKLFFGSGTQLSVL.